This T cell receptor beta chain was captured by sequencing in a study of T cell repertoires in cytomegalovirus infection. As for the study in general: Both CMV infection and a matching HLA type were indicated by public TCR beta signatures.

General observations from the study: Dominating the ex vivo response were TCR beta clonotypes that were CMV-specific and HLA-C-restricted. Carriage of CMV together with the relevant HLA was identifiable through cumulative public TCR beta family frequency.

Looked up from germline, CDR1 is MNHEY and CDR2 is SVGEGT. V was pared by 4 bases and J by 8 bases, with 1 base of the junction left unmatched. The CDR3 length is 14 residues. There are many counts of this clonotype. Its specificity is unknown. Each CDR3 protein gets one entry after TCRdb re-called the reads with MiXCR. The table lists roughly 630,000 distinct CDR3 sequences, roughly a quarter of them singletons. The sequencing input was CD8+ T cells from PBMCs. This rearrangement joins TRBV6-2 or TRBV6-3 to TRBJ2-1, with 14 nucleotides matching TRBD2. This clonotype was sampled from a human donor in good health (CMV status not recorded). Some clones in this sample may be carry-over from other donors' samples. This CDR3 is CASSSGLAGDEQFF. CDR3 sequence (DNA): TGTGCCAGCAGTTCGGGACTAGCGGGGGATGAGCAGTTCTTC.